This entry lists 31 T cell receptor beta chains sequenced from one sample in a study of cytomegalovirus exposure and HLA in healthy donors. PCR primers comprised 60 Vbeta and 13 Jbeta primers. Profiled with immunoSEQ multiplex PCR; TCRdb holds only in-frame clones, not every one. The sample comprises 100,000 to 120,000 clones, over 65% of which are singletons, and around 1.3% rests with the top ten. Sequences were obtained from PBMCs. The source of these receptors is a woman in her 30s in good health and CMV-seronegative.

The chain couples TRBV19 to TRBJ2-7, with TRBD2 matching 8 bases. CDR1 is LNHDA and CDR2 is SQIVND in the germline V gene (reference sequence). Unmatched junction bases numbered 11, after V lost 10 bases and J lost 6 bases. This CDR3 spans 13 amino acids. The CDR3 nucleotides read TGTGCCACCAGGCCGGGGGGGACTGGCGAGCAGTACTTC. Translation: CATRPGGTGEQYF.

The genes are TRBV18 and TRBJ1-1, with no clear D. The germline gives CDR1 KGHSH, CDR2 LQKENI. Trimming stripped 6 bases from V and 1 base from J, with 12 bases between. The CDR3 covers 14 residues. The CDR3 nucleotides read TGTGCCAGCTCCCCTAACCACAGGAACACTGAAGCTTTCTTT. Amino acid sequence: CASSPNHRNTEAFF. Using reference TRBV18 and TRBJ1-1 for the parts outside the CDR3, the full variable domain is NAGVMQNPRHLVRRRGQEARLRCSPMKGHSHVYWYRQLPEEGLKFMVYLQKENIIDESGMPKERFSAEFPKEGPSILRIQQVVRGDSAAYFCASSPNHRNTEAFFGQGTRLTVV.

The chain links TRBV19 to TRBJ1-2, with D hard to call. With 3 bases removed from V and 7 bases from J, the gap between germline ends came to 12 bases. The CDR3 has 13 amino acids. Germline V gene lookup returns CDR1 LNHDA and CDR2 SQIVND (reference sequence). The CDR3 DNA follows: TGTGCCAGTAGTATGGTACAGTCTCCTGGCTACACCTTC. Translating it yields CASSMVQSPGYTF.

This rearrangement joins TRBV7-6 to TRBJ2-7; 11 nucleotides align to TRBD1. The V gene's germline CDR1 is SGHVS and CDR2 FNYEAQ. Trimming took 1 base from V and 6 from J; bases not matched to a gene: 14. This CDR3 has 18 amino acids. The CDR3 loop is CASSLDHLGDRGNSEQYF. CDR3 bases: TGTGCCAGCAGCTTAGACCACCTGGGGGACAGGGGGAATTCCGAGCAGTACTTC.

The rearrangement uses TRBV6-4 and TRBJ2-7, with unresolved D. With 2 bases removed from V and 3 bases from J, the gap between germline ends came to 5 bases. The V gene's germline CDR1 is MRHNA and CDR2 SNTAGT. The CDR3 covers 12 residues. In nucleotides, the CDR3 is TGTGCCAGCAGTGACCCCCTCTACGAGCAGTACTTC. Translated, it gives CASSDPLYEQYF.

This clone was detected once. V gene TRBV5-1 combines with J gene TRBJ1-4; D call uncertain. The V gene's germline CDR1 is SGHRS and CDR2 YFSETQ. This CDR3 contains 15 residues. V was shortened by 0 bases and J by 7 bases, with 13 bases between the two germline ends. DNA for the CDR3: TGCGCCAGCAGCTTGGCCTCGGGTGGAGTTGAAAAACTGTTTTTT. Its translation: CASSLASGGVEKLFF.

The V call is TRBV27, the J call TRBJ2-1; 14 bases match TRBD2. After removal of 6 bases from V and 6 bases from J, the junction contained 4 bases not matched to a gene. Looked up from germline, CDR1 is MNHEY and CDR2 is SMNVEV (reference sequence). The CDR3 is 15 residues long. Here the CDR3 reads CASSRTSGRINEQFF. The CDR3 DNA reads TGTGCCAGCAGCCGGACTAGCGGGAGGATCAATGAGCAGTTCTTC.

The V call is TRBV15, the J call TRBJ1-2; D perhaps matches TRBD1 (5 bases). Germline CDR1 reads LNHNV; CDR2 reads YYDKDF (reference sequence). V gave up 6 bases and J gave up 8 bases, with 19 bases separating them. This CDR3 comprises 14 residues. CDR3 coding DNA: TGTGCCACCAGGGGAGATTTCTCGGGGGTGGGCTACACCTTC. It specifies CATRGDFSGVGYTF.

This chain uses TRBV7-8 with TRBJ2-3; 12 positions agree with TRBD2. Germline V gene data show CDR1 as SGHVS and CDR2 as FQNEAQ. Unmatched junction bases numbered 10, after V lost 5 bases and J lost 4 bases. The CDR3 contains 17 residues. The CDR3 here is CASSTRTSGVLSDTQYF. The CDR3 DNA is TGTGCCAGCAGCACGCGGACTAGCGGGGTGTTGTCAGATACGCAGTATTTT.

This clone was counted a single time. J is TRBJ2-5 and V is TRBV4-3; D is perhaps TRBD1 (5 bases). Germline CDR1 LGHNA, CDR2 YSLEER. Trimming removed 0 bases at V and 5 bases at J, with 16 bases between. The CDR3 extends over 16 amino acids. CDR3 bases: TGCGCCAGCAGCCAAGATGGTGGGGCGGCTGGGGAGACCCAGTACTTC. Residues: CASSQDGGAAGETQYF.

The rearrangement links TRBV28 to TRBJ2-7; D is unresolved. The CDR3 runs to 11 residues. Per the germline V gene, CDR1 is MDHEN and CDR2 is SYDVKM. Trimming stripped 3 bases from V and 3 bases from J, with 3 bases between. The CDR3 coding sequence is TGTGCCAGCAGTTTCATCTACGAGCAGTACTTC. It yields the protein CASSFIYEQYF.

The chain links TRBV27 to TRBJ1-1; no reliable D call. Germline lookup yields CDR1 MNHEY and CDR2 SMNVEV (reference sequence). The CDR3 is 14 amino acids. V was shortened by 2 bases and J by 1 base, with 8 bases between the two germline ends. For the CDR3, the DNA is TGTGCCAGCAGTTTAGGCAGTCAGAACACTGAAGCTTTCTTT. It is translated as CASSLGSQNTEAFF.

V usage is TRBV7-9 and J usage is TRBJ1-4; weak D call: TRBD1 (5 bases). Germline CDR1 reads SEHNR; CDR2 reads FQNEAQ (reference sequence). V was clipped by 5 bases and J by 7 bases, with 14 bases between them. The CDR3 extends over 14 amino acids. The CDR3: CASSLGRGFEKLFF. In DNA form, the CDR3 reads TGTGCCAGCAGCCTAGGGAGGGGATTTGAAAAACTGTTTTTT.

The chain combines TRBV7-9 with TRBJ2-1, with 10 bases identical to TRBD2. Looked up from germline, CDR1 is SEHNR and CDR2 is FQNEAQ (reference sequence). The junction had 2 bases not matched to a gene; V was cut back by 6 bases and J by 0 bases. CDR3 length equals 15 residues. CDR3 coding DNA: TGTGCCAGCAGGACTAGCGGGTTCTCCTACAATGAGCAGTTCTTC. It codes for CASRTSGFSYNEQFF.

The V gene is TRBV4-3, the J gene TRBJ1-5; TRBD1 matches 7 bases. V trimming: 4 bases; J trimming: 7 bases; junction bases outside the gene matches: 10. The germline CDR1 and CDR2 sequences are LGHNA and YSLEER. The CDR3 is 15 amino acids. CDR3 bases: TGCGCCAGCAGCCTAAGATTAGGGGGCGACCAGCCCCAGCATTTT. Translated, it gives CASSLRLGGDQPQHF.

This chain connects TRBV5-4 to TRBJ1-5; TRBD1 matches 8 bases. Losses at the gene ends were 4 bases for V and 5 bases for J; bases not matched to a gene: 14. In germline, CDR1 is SGHNT, CDR2 YYREEE (reference sequence). This CDR3 region has 17 residues. The chain's CDR3 is CASSTLDRGLVHQPQHF. CDR3 sequence (DNA): TGTGCCAGCAGCACCTTAGACAGGGGTTTGGTGCATCAGCCCCAGCATTTT.

The V gene is TRBV9, the J gene TRBJ1-6; TRBD1 matches 10 bases. V gave up 0 bases and J gave up 7 bases; unmatched junction bases: 4. There are 16 residues in the CDR3. Germline V gene lookup returns CDR1 SGDLS and CDR2 YYNGEE. The CDR3 nucleotides are TGTGCCAGCAGCGTAGGGGGACAGGGGAACAATTCACCCCTCCACTTT. The encoded protein is CASSVGGQGNNSPLHF. Looking up the rest from reference TRBV9 and TRBJ1-6 gives the full variable domain: DSGVTQTPKHLITATGQRVTLRCSPRSGDLSVYWYQQSLDQGLQFLIQYYNGEERAKGNILERFSAQQFPDLHSELNLSSLELGDSALYFCASSVGGQGNNSPLHFGNGTRLTVT.

This sequence joins TRBV2 and TRBJ2-1, with a tentative D call TRBD2 (6 bases). Germline CDR1 SNHLY, CDR2 FYNNEI. Trimming pared 6 bases from V and 4 bases from J, leaving 16 bases between. CDR3 length equals 15 residues. The CDR3 protein is CASSGSGRSYNEQFF. The CDR3, as DNA: TGTGCCAGCAGCGGAAGCGGGCGTTCTTACAATGAGCAGTTCTTC.

There are a few counts of this clone. This chain uses TRBV4-2 with TRBJ2-1; 7 bases align to TRBD2. This CDR3 comprises 18 residues. Germline values: CDR1 LGHNA, CDR2 YNFKEQ. Trimming removed 1 base from V and 1 base from J; junction bases left unmatched: 10. The CDR3 region is CASSQAPGLLQSYNEQFF. Here the CDR3 DNA reads TGTGCCAGCAGCCAAGCCCCGGGACTACTACAATCCTACAATGAGCAGTTCTTC.

The sample holds a few counts of this clone. In nucleotides, the CDR3 is TGTGCCAGCAGTTATGGGCAGGGCGTACAGGGGCCCCAGCATTTT. Protein: CASSYGQGVQGPQHF. The J gene is TRBJ1-5, the V gene TRBV6-5; D possibly corresponds to TRBD1 (6 bases). The V and J ends lost 3 bases and 9 bases respectively, with 18 bases between them. Germline CDR1 is MNHEY and CDR2 is SVGAGI. This CDR3 contains 15 residues.

J is TRBJ1-2 and V is TRBV7-9; tentatively, D is TRBD1 (6 bases). V gave up 5 bases and J gave up 7 bases, with 11 bases separating them. This CDR3 is built from 12 residues. Germline CDR1 and CDR2: SEHNR and FQNEAQ (reference sequence). Written as DNA, the CDR3 is TGTGCCAGCAGCCGACAGGCTGCTGGCTACACCTTC. This gives the protein CASSRQAAGYTF.

The J gene is TRBJ2-7, the V gene TRBV7-3, with 8 bases matching TRBD1. The ends lost 2 bases at V and 6 bases at J; junction bases unmatched: 6. The CDR3 is 14 residues long. Germline V gene data show CDR1 as SGHTA and CDR2 as FQGTGA. This chain's CDR3 is CASSLGQGSLEQYF. The CDR3 DNA reads as TGTGCCAGCAGCTTAGGACAGGGCTCGCTCGAGCAGTACTTC.

The chain recombines TRBV15 with TRBJ2-5; 7 nucleotides agree with TRBD2. The DNA end favors TRBJ2-7, so the J call may be wrong. The CDR3 extends over 15 amino acids. Germline CDR1 LNHNV, CDR2 YYDKDF (reference sequence). The CDR3 DNA is TGTGCCACCAGCAGAGATTCGAGCGGGACCTACGAGCAGTACTTC. Its protein product is CATSRDSSGTYEQYF.

V usage is TRBV18 and J usage is TRBJ2-1, with D uncertain. The CDR3 sequence is 13 residues long. Germline CDR1 reads KGHSH; CDR2 reads LQKENI. Trimming cost V 5 bases and J 7 bases, with 12 bases left between them. The CDR3 DNA follows: TGTGCCAGCTCAGACGCGCGGCAGAATGAGCAGTTCTTC. Encoded protein: CASSDARQNEQFF. Combining the CDR3 with reference TRBV18 and TRBJ2-1 gives the whole variable domain NAGVMQNPRHLVRRRGQEARLRCSPMKGHSHVYWYRQLPEEGLKFMVYLQKENIIDESGMPKERFSAEFPKEGPSILRIQQVVRGDSAAYFCASSDARQNEQFFGPGTRLTVL.

V gene TRBV6-5 combines with J gene TRBJ2-5; possible D gene TRBD1, 6 bases. This CDR3 comprises 15 residues. Between the trimmed V and J ends, which lost 0 bases and 5 bases, there was a span of 13 bases. Germline V lookup: CDR1 MNHEY, CDR2 SVGAGI. CDR3 sequence: CASSYSYTGIETQYF. In DNA, the CDR3 is TGTGCCAGCAGTTACTCGTATACAGGGATCGAGACCCAGTACTTC.

This clone was counted a few times. The V gene is TRBV10-2, the J gene TRBJ2-2, with 8 bases aligning to TRBD1. Germline lookup yields CDR1 WSHSY and CDR2 SAAADI. The CDR3 is 14 residues long. V lost 7 bases and J lost 3; bases outside the gene matches: 4. For the CDR3, the DNA is TGCGCCAGCACCCAGGGGGCGGACACCGGGGAGCTGTTTTTT. It translates to CASTQGADTGELFF.

The chain uses TRBV27 and TRBJ2-7; D is ambiguous. CDR3 length equals 14 residues. Trimming cost V 5 bases and J 0 bases, with 11 bases left between them. The germline V gene encodes CDR1 MNHEY and CDR2 SMNVEV (reference sequence). Here the CDR3 reads CASSPRGRSYEQYF. CDR3 nucleotide sequence: TGTGCCAGCAGTCCCCGCGGCCGCTCCTACGAGCAGTACTTC.

In its sample, this clone was seen a few times. The rearrangement joins TRBV6-5 to TRBJ2-5; D is unclear. V lost 5 bases to trimming and J lost 5 bases, with 15 bases between them. The V gene's germline CDR1 is MNHEY and CDR2 SVGAGI. The CDR3 is 14 residues long. The CDR3 loop reads CASSTFPGGETQYF. In DNA form, the CDR3 reads TGTGCCAGCAGTACCTTTCCGGGTGGGGAGACCCAGTACTTC.

This chain links TRBV7-2 with TRBJ1-1; no firm D call. Trimming cost V 1 base and J 2 bases, with 8 bases left between them. The CDR3 is 14 residues long. Germline V gene lookup returns CDR1 SGHTA and CDR2 FQGNSA. CDR3 bases: TGTGCCAGCAGCTTAGATCCGGTCAACACTGAAGCTTTCTTT. Its translation is CASSLDPVNTEAFF.

CDR3 amino acids: CASSTQGGGSGSIYEQYF. CDR3 DNA: TGTGCCAGCAGTACCCAAGGGGGGGGTAGCGGGAGTATCTACGAGCAGTACTTC. The chain has TRBV28 and TRBJ2-7; 9 positions agree with TRBD2. The germline V gene encodes CDR1 MDHEN and CDR2 SYDVKM. This CDR3 spans 18 amino acids. Trimming took 5 bases from V and 3 from J; bases not matched to a gene: 17. The variable domain in full, with the rest retrieved from reference TRBV28 and TRBJ2-7, is DVKVTQSSRYLVKRTGEKVFLECVQDMDHENMFWYRQDPGLGLRLIYFSYDVKMKEKGDIPEGYSVSREKKERFSLILESASTNQTSMYLCASSTQGGGSGSIYEQYFGPGTRLTVT.

This clone was counted between two and nine times. The rearrangement uses TRBV14 and TRBJ2-1, with 7 bases that match TRBD2. Per germline, CDR1 SGHDN and CDR2 FVKESK. The CDR3 length is 14 residues. V lost 2 bases and J lost 4; bases outside the gene matches: 2. The DNA for the CDR3 is TGTGCCAGCAGCCAACTGCGGGGGTACAATGAGCAGTTCTTC. Residues: CASSQLRGYNEQFF. The full variable domain, in which reference TRBV14 and TRBJ2-1 provide the parts outside the CDR3, is EAGVTQFPSHSVIEKGQTVTLRCDPISGHDNLYWYRRVMGKEIKFLLHFVKESKQDESGMPNNRFLAERTGGTYSTLKVQPAELEDSGVYFCASSQLRGYNEQFFGPGTRLTVL.